This T cell receptor (delta chain) was found in a study of γδ T cells in repeated Plasmodium falciparum infection. Overall study: Timepoints: baseline, immediately before selected infections, and 21 days after every infection. Study conclusions and caveats: Malian children's Vdelta2-negative repertoires appeared more expanded and less diverse than Australians'. Donors in Mali lived in a small rural village, largely one ethnic group.

The CDR3 sequence is 20 residues long. Germline V gives CDR1 GEAIGNYY, CDR2 EKD. Bulk repertoires came from Vgamma9/Vdelta2+ or Vdelta2-negative gammadelta T cells flow-sorted from PBMC. Both TRG and TRD chains were sequenced from each sorted sample. TCRdb re-called the multiplex PCR reads using CATT. The repertoire holds roughly 90,000 delta-chain clones, with 0.8% to 1% as singletons. Remarks on this clone: Antigen: not known. A far more abundant clone sits one base away, making this likely a read error. Different DNA sequences within this sample yield the same CDR3.

The source is a pool of human donors (malaria-infected and uninfected, not separated). The chain carries TRDV2 and TRDJ3, with TRDD2 matching over 8 bases. Assignment of the J gene here rests on matching the DNA to germline, because TCRdb gives none. Sequenced input: gamma-delta T cells from blood. CDR3 nucleotides: TGTGCCTGTGACACCAAAGACTTCCTACCAACCTCCTGGGACACTCGACAGATGTTTTTC. Protein sequence: CACDTKDFLPTSWDTRQMFF.